The sequence of this T cell receptor (beta chain) was determined in a study of patients and donors after allogeneic stem cell transplantation. TCRdb analysed the RT-PCR reads with MiXCR anew, one entry per CDR3 protein. The sample consists of 900,000 to 1,000,000 distinct CDR3 sequences, about a sixth of them appearing once. This clonotype was detected a few times. With V trimmed by 3 bases and J by 3 bases, 10 bases remained unmatched. CDR1 and CDR2 (germline): SGHDT, YYEEEE. This CDR3 region has 16 residues. The clonotype was recovered from a human donor who was either an allogeneic HSCT recipient or a stem cell or donor lymphocyte infusion donor (not recorded which). It is not recorded whose cells these are; they may come from a transplant donor. The chain carries TRBV5-6 and TRBJ2-7; 9 bases are shared with TRBD1. Sequenced material: blood, either unsorted or a sorted T cell fraction (not recorded which). The CDR3 DNA is TGTGCCAGCAGCTCGGGGGACAGGGTTTTCGTCTACGAGCAGTACTTC. Amino acid sequence: CASSSGDRVFVYEQYF.